The 32 T cell receptor beta chains presented below share a single source sample, sequenced in a study of neurological immune-mediated disorders. TCRdb itself ran the 5' RACE reads through MiXCR, one entry per CDR3 protein. Among roughly 100,000 distinct CDR3 sequences, approximately 3.3% were seen once, and the ten largest hold 5.5% to 6.5%. Material for sequencing was PBMCs. These receptors were collected from a woman between 18 and 29 years old with multiple sclerosis.

This clonotype has a count of ten or more. V gene TRBV3-1 combines with J gene TRBJ2-7, with 8 positions matching TRBD2. Looked up from germline, CDR1 is LGHDT and CDR2 is YNNKEL (reference sequence). This CDR3 is built from 16 residues. V shed 4 bases, J shed 2 bases, and the junction held 10 bases outside the gene matches. The CDR3 DNA reads TGTGCCAGCAGCCTTCGACTCAGCGGGAGACCCTACGAGCAGTACTTC. Translating gives CASSLRLSGRPYEQYF.

The J gene is TRBJ2-1, the V gene TRBV11-2; a possible D gene is TRBD1 (6 bases). V was trimmed by 1 base and J by 2 bases, leaving 9 bases between them. CDR1 and CDR2 (germline): SGHAT, FQNNGV. CDR3 length equals 15 residues. The DNA of the CDR3 is TGTGCCAGCAGCTTAGGTCAGGGGCCCTACAATGAGCAGTTCTTC. Translated: CASSLGQGPYNEQFF.

There are many counts of this clonotype. This chain joins TRBV6-4 and TRBJ1-1; no clear D gene. V lost 4 bases to trimming and J lost 0 bases, with 9 bases between them. CDR3 length: 14 amino acids. CDR1 and CDR2 from the germline V gene are MRHNA and SNTAGT. The DNA of the CDR3 is TGTGCCAGCAGTGTACCGAGCATGAACACTGAAGCTTTCTTT. It codes for CASSVPSMNTEAFF.

The sample holds many counts of this clonotype. The V and J genes are TRBV5-1 and TRBJ1-1; D perhaps matches TRBD1 (5 bases). Germline assignment: CDR1 SGHRS and CDR2 YFSETQ. V was trimmed by 3 bases and J by 4 bases, leaving 16 bases between them. CDR3 length: 15 amino acids. In DNA, the CDR3 is TGCGCCAGCAGCTATCAGGGACGAGAATTCACTGAAGCTTTCTTT. Its translation is CASSYQGREFTEAFF.

The table lists this clonotype with many counts. V gene TRBV3-1 combines with J gene TRBJ2-5, with D possibly TRBD2 on 6 matching bases. The germline V and J ends were trimmed by 1 base and 2 bases, with 11 bases remaining between them. The CDR3 loop spans 15 amino acids. CDR1 is LGHDT and CDR2 is YNNKEL in the germline V gene (reference sequence). The CDR3 DNA sequence: TGTGCCAGCAGCCAAGCCCCGGGAGATCAAGAGACCCAGTACTTC. Amino acids: CASSQAPGDQETQYF.

This clonotype was seen ten or more times. The chain has TRBV5-1 and TRBJ1-6, with D perhaps matching TRBD1 (5 bases). V lost 0 bases and J lost 8, with 12 bases in between. This CDR3 contains 15 residues. Germline V gene sequence: CDR1 SGHRS, CDR2 YFSETQ. CDR3 coding DNA: TGCGCCAGCAGCTTGGCCTGGGGGACGGATTCACCCCTCCACTTT. Its protein is CASSLAWGTDSPLHF.

To note about this clonotype: A much larger clone is a single base away; this may be a read error. This chain joins TRBV5-5 and TRBJ2-7, with a weak D call TRBD1 (5 bases). From germline, CDR1 is SGHKS and CDR2 YYEKEE (reference sequence). V lost 7 bases, J lost 4 bases, and 15 bases lay in between. The CDR3 consists of 13 residues. Here the CDR3 reads CASSRKGFYEQYF. Written as DNA, the CDR3 is TGTGCCAGCTCTAGAAAGGGGTTTTACGAGCAGTACTTC.

This clonotype was seen a few times. A read error may explain this, as a much larger clone is one base away. This chain links TRBV7-2 with TRBJ2-6, with D unclear. From germline, CDR1 is SGHTA and CDR2 FQGNSA. This CDR3 spans 14 amino acids. The germline V and J ends were trimmed by 5 bases and 0 bases, with 5 bases remaining between them. CDR3 DNA: TGTGCCAGCAGCCCCCCCTCTGGGGCCAACGTCCTGACTTTC. Translated, it gives CASSPPSGANVLTF. Combining the CDR3 with reference TRBV7-2 and TRBJ2-6 gives the whole variable domain GAGVSQSPSNKVTEKGKDVELRCDPISGHTALYWYRQSLGQGLEFLIYFQGNSAPDKSGLPSDRFSAERTGGSVSTLTIQRTQQEDSAVYLCASSPPSGANVLTFGAGSRLTVL.

Ten or more counts support this clonotype. The rearrangement links TRBV10-3 to TRBJ2-2, with 11 bases that match TRBD2. Germline V lookup: CDR1 ENHRY, CDR2 SYGVKD. The CDR3 length is 20 residues. The V and J ends lost 7 bases and 5 bases, in that order; junction bases with no gene match: 21. This CDR3 is CAITQGRGTSGLGGTGELFF. CDR3 nucleotide sequence: TGTGCCATCACCCAAGGTCGGGGGACTAGCGGCCTTGGGGGAACCGGGGAGCTGTTTTTT.

Comments on this clonotype: This may be a read error, as it is one base from a much larger clone. V usage is TRBV5-1 and J usage is TRBJ2-7; D is uncertain. The germline CDR1 and CDR2 sequences are SGHRS and YFSETQ. V lost 0 bases to trimming and J lost 3 bases, with 4 bases between them. The CDR3 is 12 amino acids. CDR3 loop: CASSLDNYEQYF. The CDR3 DNA follows: TGCGCCAGCAGCTTGGACAACTACGAGCAGTACTTC.

This clonotype occurred many times. The V gene is TRBV6-8, the J gene TRBJ2-2, with D uncertain. Between the trimmed V and J ends, which lost 6 bases and 2 bases, there was a span of 7 bases. Per the germline V gene, CDR1 is MNHGY and CDR2 is SAAAGT. This CDR3 is built from 13 residues. The CDR3 DNA reads as TGTGCCAGCAGGGCTACCAACACCGGGGAGCTGTTTTTT. It encodes CASRATNTGELFF.

This clonotype was counted ten times or more. The gene calls are TRBV5-1 and TRBJ1-6; D is ambiguous. The CDR3 has 13 residues. Germline V gene lookup returns CDR1 SGHRS and CDR2 YFSETQ. V was trimmed by 0 bases and J by 9 bases, leaving 7 bases between them. CDR3 loop: CASSLAGLSPLHF. As DNA, the CDR3 is TGCGCCAGCAGCTTGGCTGGGCTTTCACCCCTCCACTTT.

This clonotype appeared many times. The chain carries TRBV15 and TRBJ2-2, with TRBD2 matching 10 bases. J gave up 6 bases and V 3 bases, and 13 bases lay outside the gene matches. Germline CDR1 is LNHNV and CDR2 is YYDKDF (reference sequence). This CDR3 has 18 residues. The CDR3: CATSSGLPGLAFAGELFF. In DNA, the CDR3 is TGTGCCACCAGCAGCGGACTGCCGGGACTAGCGTTCGCCGGGGAGCTGTTTTTT.

This clonotype was detected many times. The chain uses TRBV20-1 and TRBJ2-5; TRBD1 or TRBD2 may be the D gene (5 bases each). V dropped 6 bases and J dropped 0 bases, with 14 bases sitting between them. This CDR3 has 14 residues. CDR1 is DFQATT, CDR2 SNEGSKA, per germline (reference sequence). CDR3 amino acids: CSARVGENQETQYF. DNA of the CDR3: TGCAGTGCCAGGGTGGGAGAGAACCAAGAGACCCAGTACTTC.

This clonotype was detected ten times or more. The chain uses TRBV27 and TRBJ2-2; TRBD2 agrees at 8 bases. This CDR3 region has 16 residues. V lost 2 bases and J lost 7; bases outside the gene matches: 9. Germline V gives CDR1 MNHEY, CDR2 SMNVEV (reference sequence). The CDR3 here is CASSLRAGGTGGELFF. In nucleotides, the CDR3 is TGTGCCAGCAGTTTAAGGGCGGGAGGAACTGGCGGGGAGCTGTTTTTT.

This clonotype was recorded at least ten times. The gene calls are TRBV6-5 and TRBJ2-1; 8 bases agree with TRBD2. Germline loops: CDR1 MNHEY, CDR2 SVGAGI. V trimming: 6 bases; J trimming: 4 bases; junction bases outside the gene matches: 8. There are 15 residues in the CDR3. The CDR3 reads CASRGLGGGYNEQFF. The CDR3 nucleotides are TGTGCCAGCAGGGGGTTGGGCGGGGGGTACAATGAGCAGTTCTTC.

This clonotype has at least ten counts. The chain employs TRBV11-2 and TRBJ1-5; D perhaps matches TRBD1 (6 bases). The CDR3 covers 14 residues. The germline V gene has CDR1 SGHAT and CDR2 FQNNGV. V was shortened by 5 bases and J by 7 bases, with 15 bases between the two germline ends. For the CDR3, the DNA is TGTGCCAGCAGCAAAGAGGGAGGGGGACAGCCCCAGCATTTT. It encodes CASSKEGGGQPQHF.

The rearrangement uses TRBV12-3 or TRBV12-4 and TRBJ1-5; perhaps TRBD1 as D (5 bases). The CDR3 has 16 residues. The V end was cut by 6 bases, the J end by 5 bases, with 20 bases between. The CDR3 sequence is CASSPDSGGLHQPQHF. In DNA, the CDR3 is TGTGCCAGCAGCCCCGACTCGGGGGGACTTCATCAGCCCCAGCATTTT.

A note on this clonotype: A single base separates this from a much larger clone, so it may be a read error. The V and J genes are TRBV12-3 or TRBV12-4 and TRBJ1-1; no clear D. The ends were cut back, 6 bases at V and 6 bases at J, with 8 bases in the middle. This CDR3 has 11 residues. This chain's CDR3 is CASSKEAEAFF. CDR3 DNA sequence: TGTGCCAGCAGCAAAGAGGCTGAAGCTTTCTTT.

This clonotype was observed many times. The chain employs TRBV5-1 and TRBJ2-1, with D unclear. This CDR3 has 15 amino acids. Germline V CDR1 and CDR2: SGHRS, YFSETQ. The V and J ends lost 2 bases and 1 base respectively, with 10 bases between them. CDR3 in DNA: TGCGCCAGCAGCTTTTCAGAATCTTCCTACAATGAGCAGTTCTTC. This sequence encodes CASSFSESSYNEQFF.

This clonotype has ten or more counts. The chain recombines TRBV4-2 with TRBJ2-3, with 10 nucleotides matching TRBD2. The V segment lost 1 base and the J segment 6 bases; nucleotides outside the gene matches: 10. Germline V lookup: CDR1 LGHNA, CDR2 YNFKEQ. This CDR3 has 17 residues. The CDR3 here is CASSQGTSGDIGDTQYF. The CDR3 bases are TGTGCCAGCAGCCAAGGAACTAGCGGGGACATTGGGGATACGCAGTATTTT.

With respect to this clonotype: This clone may be a read error of a much larger clone one base away. The chain has TRBV5-1 and TRBJ1-4, with 7 positions matching TRBD1. Germline V CDR1 and CDR2: SGHRS, YFSETQ. The CDR3 is 15 amino acids. CDR3 DNA: TGCGCCAGCAGCTCGACCGGGACAGTGAATGAAACACTGTTTTTT. This encodes CASSSTGTVNETLFF.

This clonotype was seen ten or more times. The chain uses TRBV5-6 and TRBJ2-5, with 8 nucleotides matching TRBD2. This CDR3 contains 16 residues. Germline V gene data show CDR1 as SGHDT and CDR2 as YYEEEE. V gave up 0 bases and J gave up 7 bases; unmatched junction bases: 11. CDR3 residues: CASSLEPGGRMGTQYF. CDR3 nucleotide sequence: TGTGCCAGCAGCTTGGAACCGGGGGGGAGAATGGGGACCCAGTACTTC. The whole variable domain, filled in from reference TRBV5-6 and TRBJ2-5, reads DAGVTQSPTHLIKTRGQQVTLRCSPKSGHDTVSWYQQALGQGPQFIFQYYEEEERQRGNFPDRFSGHQFPNYSSELNVNALLLGDSALYLCASSLEPGGRMGTQYFGPGTRLLVL.

This clonotype was observed a handful of times. CDR3 nucleotides: TGTGCCTGGAGGACGCTAGCGAGCAAGAGCTCCTACAATGAGCAGTTCTTC. Translating it yields CAWRTLASKSSYNEQFF. This chain connects TRBV30 to TRBJ2-1; perhaps TRBD2 as D (6 bases). Trimming left V 3 bases short and J 0 bases short, with 18 bases between. Germline V gives CDR1 GTSNPN, CDR2 SVGIG (reference sequence). The CDR3 contains 17 residues. Supplemented by reference TRBV30 and TRBJ2-1, the full variable domain reads SQTIHQWPATLVQPVGSPLSLECTVEGTSNPNLYWYRQAAGRGLQLLFYSVGIGQISSEVPQNLSASRPQDRQFILSSKKLLLSDSGFYLCAWRTLASKSSYNEQFFGPGTRLTVL.

Many counts were recorded for this clonotype. The genes are TRBV5-1 and TRBJ2-5; the D gene is possibly TRBD2 (7 bases). Germline V gives CDR1 SGHRS, CDR2 YFSETQ. This CDR3 spans 14 amino acids. V dropped 0 bases and J dropped 5 bases, with 11 bases sitting between them. CDR3 coding DNA: TGCGCCAGCAGCTTGGCGGGGGGCCCCGAGACCCAGTACTTC. This sequence encodes CASSLAGGPETQYF. The whole variable domain, remainder taken from reference TRBV5-1 and TRBJ2-5, is KAGVTQTPRYLIKTRGQQVTLSCSPISGHRSVSWYQQTPGQGLQFLFEYFSETQRNKGNFPGRFSGRQFSNSRSEMNVSTLELGDSALYLCASSLAGGPETQYFGPGTRLLVL.

There are a few counts of this clonotype. This chain joins TRBV6-5 and TRBJ2-3, with a tentative D call TRBD1 (8 bases). From germline, CDR1 is MNHEY and CDR2 SVGAGI. CDR3 length equals 15 residues. V lost 6 bases and J lost 6, with 19 bases in between. CDR3 DNA: TGTGCCAGCAGCCTCACAGGGGGGGACTTGGATACGCAGTATTTT. The encoded protein is CASSLTGGDLDTQYF.

The chain employs TRBV11-2 and TRBJ2-7; a possible D gene is TRBD1 (6 bases). The CDR3 has 12 amino acids. Per germline, CDR1 SGHAT and CDR2 FQNNGV. The V gene lost 5 bases and the J gene lost 5 bases, with 10 bases spanning the gap. The CDR3 loop reads CASSKKGDEQYF. The CDR3 DNA reads TGTGCCAGCAGCAAAAAGGGGGACGAGCAGTACTTC.

This clonotype was seen ten or more times. The chain joins TRBV29-1 to TRBJ2-5, with TRBD2 matching 7 bases. Germline assignment: CDR1 SQVTM and CDR2 ANQGSEA. The CDR3 runs to 12 residues. CDR3 loop: CSWGGTQETQYF. In nucleotides, the CDR3 is TGCAGTTGGGGGGGGACCCAAGAGACCCAGTACTTC.

The sample holds many counts of this clonotype. The chain recombines TRBV6-2 or TRBV6-3 with TRBJ2-7, with a possible D match to TRBD1 (5 bases). V lost 7 bases, J lost 0 bases, and 10 bases lay in between. The germline V gene has CDR1 MNHEY and CDR2 SVGEGT. The CDR3 runs to 13 residues. This CDR3 reads CASTRQSSYEQYF. As DNA, the CDR3 is TGTGCCAGCACCAGACAGAGCTCCTACGAGCAGTACTTC.

The table lists this clonotype with many counts. The chain couples TRBV6-5 to TRBJ2-7; 7 bases map to TRBD1. The CDR3 is made up of 14 amino acids. Germline values: CDR1 MNHEY, CDR2 SVGAGI. V was pared by 6 bases and J by 2 bases, with 7 bases of the junction left unmatched. The CDR3 spells CASSLDRATYEQYF. The CDR3 bases are TGTGCCAGCAGCCTAGACAGGGCGACCTACGAGCAGTACTTC.

This clonotype was detected many times. The genes are TRBV29-1 and TRBJ2-2; D may be TRBD1 (6 bases). The CDR3 is 13 amino acids. V shed 4 bases and J shed 4 bases, with 10 bases lying between them. Germline values: CDR1 SQVTM, CDR2 ANQGSEA. In DNA, the CDR3 is TGCAGCGTTGCAGGGGTGGCCACCGGGGAGCTGTTTTTT. This encodes CSVAGVATGELFF.

This clonotype was recorded at least ten times. The J gene is TRBJ1-1, the V gene TRBV5-1; D perhaps matches TRBD1 (5 bases). Trimming cost V 4 bases and J 0 bases, with 10 bases left between them. From germline, CDR1 is SGHRS and CDR2 YFSETQ. The length of the CDR3 is 14 residues. The CDR3 region has the DNA TGCGCCAGCAGCGAGGGACGGTTGAACACTGAAGCTTTCTTT. Its translation is CASSEGRLNTEAFF.